A single sample gave rise to the 10 T cell receptor beta chains below, sequenced in a study of metastatic and nonmetastatic thyroid tumors. Using MiXCR, TCRdb reanalyzed the PCR reads. The sample lists about 20,000 clones; less than 15% were seen once. Every patient was untreated before thyroid surgery. The specimen sequenced was blood. These receptors were collected from a male donor with papillary thyroid cancer or a benign thyroid nodule (not recorded which). Some clones in this sample may be carry-over from other donors' samples.

This clone was counted ten times or more. The chain is built from TRBV5-5 and TRBJ2-1; 7 bases are a match to TRBD1. Germline-derived CDR1 and CDR2 are SGHKS and YYEKEE (reference sequence). V was pared by 1 base and J by 4 bases, with 5 bases of the junction left unmatched. CDR3 length equals 15 residues. Here the CDR3 reads CASSLSGQSYNEQFF. CDR3 DNA: TGTGCCAGCAGCTTGTCGGGACAGAGTTACAATGAGCAGTTCTTC.

The table lists this clone with many counts. The rearrangement uses TRBV12-3 or TRBV12-4 and TRBJ1-2, with a tentative D call TRBD1 (5 bases). The CDR3 totals 14 residues. Trimming stripped 5 bases from V and 2 bases from J, with 12 bases between. The CDR3 here is CASSPSGLNYGYTF. The CDR3 region has the DNA TGTGCCAGCAGTCCTTCGGGACTAAACTATGGCTACACCTTC.

There are many counts of this clone. The chain joins TRBV5-1 to TRBJ2-5; 10 nucleotides match TRBD2. Trimming cost V 3 bases and J 6 bases; bases outside gene matches: 14. This CDR3 has 17 residues. Germline V gene sequence: CDR1 SGHRS, CDR2 YFSETQ. CDR3 nucleotide sequence: TGCGCCAGCAGCTCCCAAGCGGGAGGGGGGTTTGCTAAGACCCAGTACTTC. Translated, it gives CASSSQAGGGFAKTQYF.

This clone was counted ten times or more. V and J are TRBV4-1 and TRBJ1-1; D unresolved. Trimming removed 3 bases from V and 4 bases from J, with 6 bases in between. CDR1 and CDR2 from the germline V gene are MGHRA and YSYEKL. The CDR3 covers 12 residues. The CDR3 loop reads CASSQGPTEAFF. The CDR3 bases are TGCGCCAGCAGCCAGGGCCCCACTGAAGCTTTCTTT.

The rearrangement joins TRBV6-6 to TRBJ2-1, with 9 bases identical to TRBD1. The CDR3 sequence is 16 residues long. Germline V gene data show CDR1 as MNHNY and CDR2 as SVGAGI (reference sequence). The trim removed 8 bases at V and 4 bases at J, leaving 12 bases unmatched. CDR3 residues: CASGSYGQGSYNEQFF. CDR3 nucleotides: TGTGCCAGCGGAAGTTATGGACAGGGGTCTTACAATGAGCAGTTCTTC.

This clone was seen only a few times. Additional DNA sequences in this sample encode the identical CDR3. The rearrangement uses TRBV12-3 or TRBV12-4 and TRBJ2-7; a possible D gene is TRBD2 (5 bases). The CDR3 contains 15 residues. V lost 4 bases and J 5 bases, leaving 18 bases between the germline ends. The CDR3 DNA sequence: TGTGCCAGCAGTTCGGGTGACTACGGGCATCACGAGCAGTACTTC. Protein sequence: CASSSGDYGHHEQYF.

V gene TRBV6-1 combines with J gene TRBJ2-6, with 10 nucleotides matching TRBD1. Germline lookup yields CDR1 MNHNS and CDR2 SASEGT. V lost 8 bases and J lost 1; bases outside the gene matches: 5. The CDR3 extends over 16 amino acids. CDR3 coding DNA: TGTGCCAGCTGTGGACAGGGGGTTTCTGGGGCCAACGTCCTGACTTTC. It encodes CASCGQGVSGANVLTF.

This clone is labeled as medium-sized (0.01 to 0.1%). This rearrangement joins TRBV6-1 to TRBJ2-2; 7 positions agree with TRBD2. The CDR3 is 15 residues long. J was trimmed by 6 bases and V by 7 bases; bases with no gene match: 11. Germline lookup yields CDR1 MNHNS and CDR2 SASEGT. This CDR3 reads CASTGGGSGAGELFF. CDR3 nucleotide sequence: TGTGCCAGCACTGGTGGCGGGAGTGGGGCCGGGGAGCTGTTTTTT.

In its sample, this clone was seen many times. The chain links TRBV6-5 to TRBJ1-1; 7 bases fit TRBD1. This CDR3 contains 15 residues. The germline gives CDR1 MNHEY, CDR2 SVGAGI. The V and J ends lost 2 bases and 8 bases, in that order; junction bases with no gene match: 11. Written as DNA, the CDR3 is TGTGCCAGCAGTTACACGACAGGGTCAATAAACGAAGCTTTCTTT. This translates into CASSYTTGSINEAFF.

The sample holds a few counts of this clone. The same CDR3 can be traced to other DNA sequences in this sample. The genes are TRBV28 and TRBJ2-3; D gene ambiguous. Per germline, CDR1 MDHEN and CDR2 SYDVKM. The CDR3 totals 13 residues. Trimming took 3 bases from V and 6 from J, leaving 10 bases between them. CDR3 protein: CASSLDRWDTQYF. The CDR3 DNA follows: TGTGCCAGCAGTTTGGATAGATGGGATACGCAGTATTTT. Full variable domain (remainder filled in from reference TRBV28 and TRBJ2-3): DVKVTQSSRYLVKRTGEKVFLECVQDMDHENMFWYRQDPGLGLRLIYFSYDVKMKEKGDIPEGYSVSREKKERFSLILESASTNQTSMYLCASSLDRWDTQYFGPGTRLTVL.